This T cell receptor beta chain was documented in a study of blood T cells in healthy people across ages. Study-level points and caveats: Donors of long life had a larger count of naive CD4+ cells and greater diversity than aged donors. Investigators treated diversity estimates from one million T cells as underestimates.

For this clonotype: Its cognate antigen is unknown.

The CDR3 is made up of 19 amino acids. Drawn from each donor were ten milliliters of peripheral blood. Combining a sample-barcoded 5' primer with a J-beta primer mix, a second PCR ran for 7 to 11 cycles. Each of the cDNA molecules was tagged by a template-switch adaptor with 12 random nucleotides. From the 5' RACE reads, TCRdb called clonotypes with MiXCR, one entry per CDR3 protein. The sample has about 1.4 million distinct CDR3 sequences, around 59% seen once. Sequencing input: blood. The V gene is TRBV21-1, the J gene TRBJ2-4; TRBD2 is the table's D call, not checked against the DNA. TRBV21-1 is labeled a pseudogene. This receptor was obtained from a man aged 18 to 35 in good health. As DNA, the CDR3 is TGTGCCAGCCGGAGGTTGGGGACTCGGGAGACCTTAGCCAAAAACATTCAGTACTTC. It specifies CASRRLGTRETLAKNIQYF.